The entry below describes one T cell receptor (beta chain). It has no known antigen specificity. Base qualities are missing; no much larger clone stands one base away. Using the deep immunoSEQ assay, multiplex PCR amplified TCR CDR3 regions from genomic DNA. For each cell subset, the extracted genomic DNA was distributed evenly across all wells of several immunoSEQ 96-well plates, and each plate served as one replicate. For sorted subsets, 150 to 200 ng genomic DNA, equal to about 30,000 T cell genomes, was loaded into each replicate PCR. Purified libraries were quantified with a Qubit 3.0 fluorometer, sized on a Bioanalyzer 2100, and re-quantified with the KAPA Library Quantification kit. Every immunoSEQ 96-well plate was sequenced on a separate single-read 150-cycle Illumina NextSeq 550 flow cell. The authors processed their data as follows. Because the immunoSEQ output held only junctional sequences and lacked quality scores, the filtering could not match the filtering applied to full-length reads. To assign V/J genes and CDR3, sequences were annotated using PyIR, a Python wrapper for IgBLAST v1.9, with IMGT germline references. Any read was removed if the V/J assignment was weak (E-value above 1e-6), the CDR3 was missing, or the read contained stop codons, out-of-frame junctions, or ambiguous translated residues. V3J clonotypes were defined as sequences sharing an identical inferred V gene, J gene, and CDR3 amino acid sequence. To compute the percentage overlap between repertoires, the number of shared unique clonotypes was divided by the size of the smaller repertoire. Richness of each repertoire was evaluated using RTK rarefaction, the Chao1 estimator, and Recon v2.1 estimates of unobserved clonotypes. Generation probabilities for all TCRbeta clonotypes obtained by the gDNA method from a handful of donors were computed using OLGA. Entries here come from immuneACCESS through TCRdb and include only in-frame sequences with V and J called. Some clones fail to appear in such tables; in the studies checked, an unresolved V gene covers under half of the shortfall, and the cause of the remainder is unknown. The DNA gave D and trimming, while V, J and clone size come from that table. The table for this sample lists over 750,000 clones; about 96% of them were counted only once. The ten top clones hold about 0.25% of the sample.

The data derive from a study of shared clonotypes between healthy human individuals (dated by TCRdb to about 2020). Context from the whole study: The cohort comprised a couple of women and a few men aged 18 to 49 years. Per donor, three plates each were used for CD4 naive and CD4 memory, two for CD8 naive, and one for CD8 memory. The study deeply sequenced blood TCR repertoires of 5 or 6 healthy adults to estimate repertoire size and the extent of clonotype sharing between individuals. Libraries were prepared and TCR repertoires were sequenced by different laboratories using diverse techniques, in order to increase sequencing depth and limit assay-specific biases. Between about 0.8 and 9 billion PBMCs per donor were obtained by leukapheresis.

The CDR1 and CDR2 encoded by the germline V gene (reference sequence) are LNHDA and SQIVND. The cysteine opens and the phenylalanine closes a CDR3 of 13 amino acids. The entry retains the CDR3 DNA only, 39 bases that are in frame from base 1. Between the V and J ends, shortened by 4 bases and 6 bases respectively, the junction contains 10 bases. CD8 naive samples were CD45RO-negative cells positively selected for CCR7, giving a CD45RA+CCR7+ population that excluded TemRA cells. Healthy HIV-negative adults with no recently reported acute infections or vaccinations were included as donors. Every donor was a Caucasian adult residing in Nashville, Tennessee, USA. After blood collection by leukapheresis, PBMCs were isolated using Ficoll-Histopaque density gradient centrifugation and then cryopreserved in the vapor phase of liquid nitrogen. Analytical flow cytometry was used to check the purity and quantity of every magnetically sorted T cell population. Genomic DNA was isolated from each sorted fraction and quantified by UV absorbance on a Nanodrop 2000c.

What the research found in general, with its limitations: Sampling was limited to blood, and TCR repertoires in tissue likely differ from TCR repertoires in blood. The genetic and exposure-history diversity represented was limited by the small number of donors. Pairwise subsampling indicated that sequencing depth was expected to affect the degree of clonotype sharing among donors. Rarefaction of sorted-subset datasets indicated incomplete sequencing despite the large sequencing depth. Naive subsets generally had larger estimated clonotype richness than memory subsets. Higher generation probabilities were observed for clonotypes shared by all four sorted-subset donors than for non-shared clonotypes. Across several donors, roughly 5.4% of naive CD4, over 3% of naive CD8, about 2% of memory CD4, and under 0.45% of memory CD8 clonotypes were shared.

Recombination linked TRBV19 to TRBJ2-1, with no confidently assigned D gene. This clonotype was sampled from a man aged 30-40 years in good health. Sequenced input: naive CD8+ T cells sorted from blood. In light of the paper, this sample's cell subset or site label describes: CD45RA+CCR7+. CDR3 sequence: CASSRSQLNEQFF. The DNA sequence is given as TGTGCCAGTAGTAGGAGTCAGCTCAATGAGCAGTTCTTC.